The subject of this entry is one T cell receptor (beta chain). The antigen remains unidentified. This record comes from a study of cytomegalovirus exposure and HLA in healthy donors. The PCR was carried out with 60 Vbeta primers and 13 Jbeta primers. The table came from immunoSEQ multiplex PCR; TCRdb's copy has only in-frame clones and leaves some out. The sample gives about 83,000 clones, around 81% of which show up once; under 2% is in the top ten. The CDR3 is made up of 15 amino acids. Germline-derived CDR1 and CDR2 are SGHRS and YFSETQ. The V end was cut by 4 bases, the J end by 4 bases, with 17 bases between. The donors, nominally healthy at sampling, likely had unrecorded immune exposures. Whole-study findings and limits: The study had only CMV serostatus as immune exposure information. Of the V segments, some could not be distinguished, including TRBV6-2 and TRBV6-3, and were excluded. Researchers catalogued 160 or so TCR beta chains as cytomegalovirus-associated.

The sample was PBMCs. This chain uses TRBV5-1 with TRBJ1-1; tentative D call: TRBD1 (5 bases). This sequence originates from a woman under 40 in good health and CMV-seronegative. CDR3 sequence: CASSLTDELFTEAFF. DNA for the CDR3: TGCGCCAGCAGCCTGACAGACGAACTGTTCACTGAAGCTTTCTTT.